Each of the 10 T cell receptor beta chains below was sequenced from the same sample in a study of immune characterization of retroperitoneal liposarcoma (dated by TCRdb to the late 2010s). Library generation was performed with PCR. TCRdb names NextSeq 500 as the instrument used. The raw public reads went through TCRdb reprocessing: fastp at Q25, MiXCR clone calling, in-frame beta chains kept. Every entry covers one CDR3 protein and lists the most common genes and DNA from its rows. This sample holds some 9,100 distinct CDR3 sequences; around a quarter were observed only once. The ten largest clones take up about 7.7% of the sample. Sample: tumor tissue. All receptors derive from a male donor with retroperitoneal liposarcoma.

To note about this clonotype: The conserved closing phenylalanine or tryptophan is absent in this CDR3, likely reflecting a read error. Because the CDR3's place on the DNA is in doubt, the DNA is left out and the CDR3 is given as listed by TCRdb. The gene calls are TRBV7-2 and TRBJ2-3; whether TRBD2, the table's D call, matches the DNA was not checked. Germline V gene data show CDR1 as SGHTA and CDR2 as FQGNSA. The CDR3 is 16 amino acids in total, end residues counted. The CDR3 protein is CASSLDATTSRETQCL.

The chain combines TRBV27 with TRBJ2-4, with 7 bases that match TRBD1. With the DNA end fitting TRBJ2-7 better, the J assignment may be wrong. Germline values: CDR1 MNHEY, CDR2 SMNVEV (reference sequence). This CDR3 is built from 17 residues. The CDR3 DNA is TGTGCCAGCAGTTTATCTGAGCGTCCAGGGGGATCCTACGAGCAGTACTTC. It is translated as CASSLSERPGGSYEQYF.

Here the CDR3 reads CASSLQGDLRNEQYF. CDR3 in DNA: TGTGCCAGCAGCTTACAAGGTGATCTCAGAAATGAGCAGTACTTC. This rearrangement joins TRBV11-1 to TRBJ2-1; no clear D. Gene TRBJ2-7 matches the end of the DNA better, so the J call may be wrong. The germline V gene has CDR1 SGHAT and CDR2 FQDESV (reference sequence). The CDR3 is 15 amino acids.

In its sample, this clonotype is medium-sized. The chain joins TRBV6-6 to TRBJ2-1, with 8 bases fitting TRBD2. Germline V gives CDR1 MNHNY, CDR2 SVGAGI (reference sequence). J was trimmed by 10 bases and V by 0 bases; bases with no gene match: 14. CDR3 length: 17 residues. The CDR3 reads CASSYSTPGRGGYEQFF. As DNA, the CDR3 is TGTGCCAGCAGTTACTCGACCCCGGGCCGGGGGGGCTACGAGCAGTTCTTC.

This clonotype was detected a few times. The chain is built from TRBV6-1 and TRBJ1-2; D ambiguous. V shed 5 bases and J shed 4 bases, with 14 bases lying between them. Germline-derived CDR1 and CDR2 are MNHNS and SASEGT. The CDR3 loop spans 14 amino acids. The CDR3 is CASSFRQQSYGYTF. As DNA, the CDR3 is TGTGCCAGCAGTTTCCGACAACAGAGCTATGGCTACACCTTC.

This clonotype was recorded a few times. V and J are TRBV11-2 and TRBJ2-2; D is unclear. The germline V gene encodes CDR1 SGHAT and CDR2 FQNNGV. V lost 3 bases and J 3 bases, leaving 2 bases between the germline ends. The CDR3 consists of 12 residues. This chain's CDR3 is CASSLDTGELFF. CDR3 DNA sequence: TGTGCCAGCAGCTTGGACACCGGGGAGCTGTTTTTT.

The J gene is TRBJ1-4, the V gene TRBV7-2, with TRBD1 matching over 9 bases. The J segment lost 8 bases and the V segment lost 6 bases, leaving 10 bases of the junction unmatched. In germline, CDR1 is SGHTA, CDR2 FQGNSA. The CDR3 sequence is 15 residues long. CDR3 in DNA: TGTGCCAGCAGTCCCACTCCAGGACAGGGGGAAAAACTGTTTTTT. It yields the protein CASSPTPGQGEKLFF.

In this sample, this clonotype is medium-sized (0.01 to 0.1%). For the CDR3, the DNA is TGTGCCAGCACCCTGAGCGGATTGGAGACCCAGTACTTC. This translates into CASTLSGLETQYF. The chain couples TRBV12-3 or TRBV12-4 to TRBJ2-5, with D possibly matching TRBD2 (5 bases). The CDR3 has 13 amino acids. V lost 7 bases and J 5 bases, leaving 14 bases between the germline ends.

This clonotype was picked up many times. This rearrangement joins TRBV27 to TRBJ2-4; 7 nucleotides match TRBD2. The tail of the sequence fits TRBJ2-7 better, so the J call may be wrong. This CDR3 has 14 residues. Looked up from germline, CDR1 is MNHEY and CDR2 is SMNVEV (reference sequence). CDR3 amino acids: CASSLTSSSYEQYF. The CDR3 DNA reads TGTGCCAGCAGTTTGACTAGCTCTTCCTACGAGCAGTACTTC.

The chain uses TRBV6-5 and TRBJ1-1, with D tentatively TRBD1 (5 bases). Trimming stripped 5 bases from V and 9 bases from J, with 16 bases between. CDR1 is MNHEY and CDR2 is SVGAGI in the germline V gene. The CDR3 is made up of 13 amino acids. The CDR3: CASSHRPEDKAFF. CDR3 in DNA: TGTGCCAGCAGTCACCGACCCGAGGACAAAGCTTTCTTT.